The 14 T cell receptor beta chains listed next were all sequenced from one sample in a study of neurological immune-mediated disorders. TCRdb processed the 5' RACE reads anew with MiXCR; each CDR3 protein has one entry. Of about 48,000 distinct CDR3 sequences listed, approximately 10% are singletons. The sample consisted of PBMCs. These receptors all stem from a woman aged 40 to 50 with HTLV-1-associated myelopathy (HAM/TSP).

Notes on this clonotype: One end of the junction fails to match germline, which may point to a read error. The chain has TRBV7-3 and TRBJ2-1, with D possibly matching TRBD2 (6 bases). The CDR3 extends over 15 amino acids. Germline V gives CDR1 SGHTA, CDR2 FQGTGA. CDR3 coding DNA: TGTGTCAGCGACGAAGGGCAGGGAGGCTACAATGAGCAGTTCTTC. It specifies CVSDEGQGGYNEQFF.

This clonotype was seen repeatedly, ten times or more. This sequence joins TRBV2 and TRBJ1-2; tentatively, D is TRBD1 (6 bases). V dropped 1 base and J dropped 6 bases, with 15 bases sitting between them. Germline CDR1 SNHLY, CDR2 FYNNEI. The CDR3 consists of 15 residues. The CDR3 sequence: CASSEVRGGFDGYTF. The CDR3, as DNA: TGTGCCAGCAGTGAAGTCCGAGGGGGGTTTGATGGCTACACCTTC.

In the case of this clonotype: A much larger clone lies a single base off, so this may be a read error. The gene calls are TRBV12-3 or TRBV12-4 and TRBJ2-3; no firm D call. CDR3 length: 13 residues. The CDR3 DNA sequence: TGTTCCAGCAGCTCCCCGACTGACTATACGCAGTATTTT. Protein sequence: CSSSSPTDYTQYF.

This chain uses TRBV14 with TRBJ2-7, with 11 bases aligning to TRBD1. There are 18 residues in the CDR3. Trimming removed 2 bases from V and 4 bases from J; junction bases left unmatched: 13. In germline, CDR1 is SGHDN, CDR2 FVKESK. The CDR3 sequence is CASSQRFTGTGGSYEQYF. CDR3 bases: TGTGCCAGCAGCCAACGCTTTACCGGGACAGGGGGGTCTTACGAGCAGTACTTC.

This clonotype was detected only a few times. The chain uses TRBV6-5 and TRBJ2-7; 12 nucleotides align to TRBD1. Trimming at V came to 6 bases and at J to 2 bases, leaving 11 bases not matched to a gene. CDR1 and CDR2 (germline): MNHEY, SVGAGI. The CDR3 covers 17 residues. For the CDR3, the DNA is TGTGCCAGCAGAACGAGTCCGGGACAGGGGGCAACCTACGAGCAGTACTTC. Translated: CASRTSPGQGATYEQYF.

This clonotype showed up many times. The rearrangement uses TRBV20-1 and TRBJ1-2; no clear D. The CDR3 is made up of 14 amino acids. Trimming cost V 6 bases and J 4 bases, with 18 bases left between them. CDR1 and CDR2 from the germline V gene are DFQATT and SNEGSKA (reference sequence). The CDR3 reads CSAATYPRGYGYTF. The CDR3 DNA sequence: TGCAGTGCGGCGACCTATCCCCGGGGCTATGGCTACACCTTC.

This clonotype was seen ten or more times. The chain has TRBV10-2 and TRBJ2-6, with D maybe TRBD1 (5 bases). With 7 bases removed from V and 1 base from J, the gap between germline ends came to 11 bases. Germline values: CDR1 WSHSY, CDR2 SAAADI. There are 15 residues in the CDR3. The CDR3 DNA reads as TGCGCCAGCACCGAAGGGGTATCTGGGGCCAACGTCCTGACTTTC. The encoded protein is CASTEGVSGANVLTF.

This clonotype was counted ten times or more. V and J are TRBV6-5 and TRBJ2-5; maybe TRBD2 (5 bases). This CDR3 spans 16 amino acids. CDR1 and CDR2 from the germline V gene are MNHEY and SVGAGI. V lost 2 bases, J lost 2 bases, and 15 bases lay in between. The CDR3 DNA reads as TGTGCCAGCAGTTACGGGCAGCCCTGGGAGCAAGAGACCCAGTACTTC. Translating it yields CASSYGQPWEQETQYF.

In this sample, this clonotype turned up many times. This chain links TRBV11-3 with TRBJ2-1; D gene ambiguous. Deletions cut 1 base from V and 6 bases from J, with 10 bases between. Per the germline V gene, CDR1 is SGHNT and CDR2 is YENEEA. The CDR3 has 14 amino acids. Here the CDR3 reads CASSLGSAVNEQFF. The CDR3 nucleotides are TGTGCCAGCAGCTTAGGGTCGGCAGTCAATGAGCAGTTCTTC.

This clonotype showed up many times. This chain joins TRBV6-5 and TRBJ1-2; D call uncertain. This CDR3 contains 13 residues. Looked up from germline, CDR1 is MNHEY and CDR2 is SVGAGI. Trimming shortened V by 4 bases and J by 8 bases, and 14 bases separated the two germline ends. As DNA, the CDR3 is TGTGCCAGCAGTTCTTTTGTGGGTGGCGGCTACACCTTC. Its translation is CASSSFVGGGYTF.

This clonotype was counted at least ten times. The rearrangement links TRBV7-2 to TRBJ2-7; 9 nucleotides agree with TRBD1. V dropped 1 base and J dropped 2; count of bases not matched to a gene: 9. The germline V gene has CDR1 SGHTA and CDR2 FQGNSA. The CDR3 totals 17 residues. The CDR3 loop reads CASSLGLSGTGPYEQYF. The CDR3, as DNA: TGTGCCAGCAGCTTAGGGTTGTCCGGGACAGGGCCCTACGAGCAGTACTTC.

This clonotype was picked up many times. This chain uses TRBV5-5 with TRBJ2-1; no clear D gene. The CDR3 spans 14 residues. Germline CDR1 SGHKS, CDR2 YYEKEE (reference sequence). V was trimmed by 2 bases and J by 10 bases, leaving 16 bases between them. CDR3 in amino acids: CASSFWADPGEQFF. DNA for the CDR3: TGTGCCAGCAGCTTTTGGGCAGACCCCGGAGAGCAGTTCTTC.

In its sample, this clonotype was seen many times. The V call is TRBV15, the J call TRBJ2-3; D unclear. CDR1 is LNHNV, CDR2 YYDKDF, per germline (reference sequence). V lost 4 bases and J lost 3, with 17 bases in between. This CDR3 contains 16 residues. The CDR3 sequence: CATSTPWAYGTDTQYF. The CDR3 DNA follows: TGTGCCACCAGCACCCCTTGGGCCTACGGGACAGATACGCAGTATTTT.

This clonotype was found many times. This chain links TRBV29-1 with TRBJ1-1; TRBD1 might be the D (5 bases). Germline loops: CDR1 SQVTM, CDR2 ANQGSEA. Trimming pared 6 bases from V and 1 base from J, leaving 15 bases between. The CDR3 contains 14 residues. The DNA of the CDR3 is TGCAGCGTCGGATCCGGGGCCCAGAACACTGAAGCTTTCTTT. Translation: CSVGSGAQNTEAFF.